This T cell receptor (beta chain) comes out of a study of T cells in Graves' hyperthyroidism and ophthalmopathy. Study details: Before any treatment, at initial diagnosis, peripheral blood was collected.

Germline CDR1 reads MNHNS; CDR2 reads SASEGT. The CDR3 is made up of 16 amino acids. V was pared by 5 bases and J by 6 bases, with 8 bases of the junction left unmatched. Recently diagnosed hyperthyroidism of less than 2 months' duration affected patients aged 18 to 65. Thyroid ultrasound, orbital computed tomography, clinical symptoms, and serum thyroxine and TRAb underpinned diagnoses. From less than 13 ml of fresh peripheral blood, PBMCs were isolated. This clonotype was observed a few times. It was RNA transcripts that yielded the amplified TCR beta CDR3 regions. The HTBI set primed first-round TCR CDR3 RT-PCR. TCRdb independently ran MiXCR on the multiplex PCR reads; one entry per CDR3 protein. The table records about 320,000 distinct CDR3 sequences, approximately 16% of them present only once.

The TCR comes from a man aged 25-45 years with Graves' hyperthyroidism. This rearrangement joins TRBV6-1 to TRBJ1-5; 12 bases match TRBD1. Sequences were obtained from blood. DNA for the CDR3: TGTGCCAGCAGTCCGGGACAGGGGGCGGGTAGTCAGCCCCAGCATTTT. Protein product: CASSPGQGAGSQPQHF.